This TCR beta chain derives from a study of PD-1 blockade in classical Hodgkin lymphoma. Broader study findings: Reported baseline diversity: healthy donors highest, relapsed/refractory patients lowest.

After autologous stem cell transplantation all patients relapsed, and prior brentuximab vedotin exposure differed between cohorts. Repertoires were generated with immunoSEQ multiplex PCR, while TCRdb's copy carries only in-frame clones and drops some. The top ten hold 24% of the sample, which has about 20,000 clones, roughly 73% seen once. This clone was counted once. Its antigen is not identified. CDR3 size: 17 residues. V was trimmed by 0 bases and J by 0 bases, leaving 10 bases between them. From germline, CDR1 is SGHRS and CDR2 YFSETQ. This sequence was found in a human donor with classical Hodgkin lymphoma. V gene TRBV5-1 combines with J gene TRBJ2-6, with D hard to call. The sample here was peripheral blood mononuclear cells (PBMCs), taken before the second cycle of nivolumab. CDR3 nucleotides: TGCGCCAGCAGCTTGGCGAGCCCTGCCTCTGGGGCCAACGTCCTGACTTTC. It yields the protein CASSLASPASGANVLTF.